The clone carrying this T cell receptor beta chain was seen more than once but under ten times. Its specificity is not known. Together with a sample-barcoded 5' primer, a J-beta primer mix was included in a second PCR lasting roughly 6 to 12 cycles. One entry per CDR3 protein results from TCRdb running MiXCR on the 5' RACE reads. The table records about 1,500,000 distinct CDR3 sequences, approximately 42% of them present only once. This record comes from a study of blood T cells in healthy people across ages. Study-level points and caveats: A roughly linear age-dependent decrease characterized TCR beta diversity per million T cells.

Germline-derived CDR1 and CDR2 are LGHDT and YNNKEL (reference sequence). V lost 0 bases and J lost 3, with 11 bases in between. There are 15 residues in the CDR3. The study recruited healthy Caucasian donors from Russia who were aged roughly 6 to 100. Researchers report isolating at least 7 million PBMCs per sample. The sequencing input was blood. V gene TRBV3-1 combines with J gene TRBJ2-5; D possibly matches TRBD1 or TRBD2 (5 bases each). This clonotype was sampled from a woman aged 18-29 years in good health. CDR3 amino acids: CASSQEPGLEETQYF. The DNA of the CDR3 is TGTGCCAGCAGCCAAGAACCGGGGCTGGAAGAGACCCAGTACTTC.